This T cell receptor beta chain was obtained from a study of blood T cell repertoires in COVID-19. Study summary: Donors in the United States, Italy and Spain gave samples during acute or convalescent COVID-19. T cells, B-cell-depleted T cells, or PBMCs provided the cDNA or gDNA that served as material.

Participants were aged roughly 18 to 89 years from 24 US areas. As processed by the authors: Nucleated cell number was recorded as an estimate derived from reference gene primer amplification. The assay was immunoSEQ multiplex PCR, and TCRdb's table has in-frame clones only and misses some. V and J calls plus clone size are reproduced from that table; the DNA served to infer D and trimming. The sample holds about 160,000 clones, 80% seen once. CDR3 length: 18 amino acids. In germline, CDR1 is SGHVS, CDR2 FQNEAQ. Trimming removed 4 bases at V and 0 bases at J, with 19 bases between. This TCR came from a man between 35 and 55 years old who had recovered from COVID-19. The V and J genes are TRBV7-8 and TRBJ1-3; D uncertain. The sequencing sample was made of PBMCs or T cells enriched from blood (not recorded which). CDR3 nucleotide sequence: TGTGCCAGCAGCTCCGTTTCTGGTAGACAAGTCTCTGGAAACACCATATATTTT. Translation gives CASSSVSGRQVSGNTIYF.